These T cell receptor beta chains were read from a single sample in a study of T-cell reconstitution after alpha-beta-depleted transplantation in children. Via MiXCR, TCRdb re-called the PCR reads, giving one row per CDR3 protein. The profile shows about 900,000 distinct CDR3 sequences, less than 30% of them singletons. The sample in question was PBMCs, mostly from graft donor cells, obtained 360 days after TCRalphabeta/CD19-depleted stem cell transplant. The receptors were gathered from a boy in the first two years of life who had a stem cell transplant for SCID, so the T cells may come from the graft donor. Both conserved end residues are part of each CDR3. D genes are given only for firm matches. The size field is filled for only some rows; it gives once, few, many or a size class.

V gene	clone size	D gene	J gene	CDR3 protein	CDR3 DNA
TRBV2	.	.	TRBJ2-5	CASTRAQTQYF	TGTGCCAGCACGAGGGCCCAGACCCAGTACTTC
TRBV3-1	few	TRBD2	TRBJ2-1	CASSQDSGGGAWNEQFF	TGTGCCAGCAGCCAAGATTCAGGCGGGGGGGCCTGGAATGAGCAGTTCTTC
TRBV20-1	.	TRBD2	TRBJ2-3	CSAERGESTDTRYF	TGCAGTGCTGAGCGGGGGGAGAGCACAGATACGCGGTATTTT
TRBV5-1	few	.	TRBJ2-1	CASSLEAPRNEQFF	TGCGCCAGCAGCTTGGAGGCCCCTCGGAATGAGCAGTTCTTC
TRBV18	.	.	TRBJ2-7	CASSPYLAGSGEQYF	TGTGCCAGCTCACCATACCTGGCGGGGAGTGGCGAGCAGTACTTC
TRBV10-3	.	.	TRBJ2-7	CAISPQGLYEQYF	TGTGCCATCAGTCCACAGGGACTCTACGAGCAGTACTTC
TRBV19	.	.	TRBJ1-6	CASTGGKALHF	TGTGCCAGTACCGGCGGGAAGGCCCTCCACTTT
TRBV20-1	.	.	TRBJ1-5	CSARDTLGGQPQHF	TGCAGTGCTAGAGATACCCTTGGGGGTCAGCCCCAGCATTTT
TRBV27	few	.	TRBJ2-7	CASRWGAAAYEQYF	TGTGCCAGCAGGTGGGGGGCCGCCGCCTACGAGCAGTACTTC
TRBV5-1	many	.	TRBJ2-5	CASSLNKETQYF	TGCGCCAGCAGCTTGAATAAAGAGACCCAGTACTTC
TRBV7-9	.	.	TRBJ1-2	CASSFPEPKEGYTF	TGTGCCAGCAGCTTTCCCGAGCCGAAGGAGGGCTACACCTTC
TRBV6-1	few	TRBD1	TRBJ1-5	CASSEAGGSGGQPQHF	TGTGCCAGCAGTGAAGCTGGAGGTTCAGGGGGTCAGCCCCAGCATTTT
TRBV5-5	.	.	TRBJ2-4	CASSPTTGYKNIQYF	TGTGCCAGCAGTCCTACTACAGGGTACAAAAACATTCAGTACTTC
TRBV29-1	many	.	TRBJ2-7	CSVRDMSYEQYF	TGCAGCGTGAGAGACATGTCCTACGAGCAGTACTTC
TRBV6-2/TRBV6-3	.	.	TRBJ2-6	CASSWFSGANVLTF	TGTGCCAGCAGTTGGTTCTCTGGGGCCAACGTCCTGACTTTC
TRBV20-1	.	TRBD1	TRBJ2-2	CSASPDRVAGELFF	TGCAGTGCTAGCCCCGACAGGGTCGCCGGGGAGCTGTTTTTT
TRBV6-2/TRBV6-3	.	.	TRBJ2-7	CASSFMTAYEQYF	TGTGCCAGCAGTTTTATGACAGCCTACGAGCAGTACTTC
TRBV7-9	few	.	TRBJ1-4	CASSLGGRGNEKLFF	TGTGCCAGCAGCTTAGGAGGTCGCGGTAATGAAAAACTGTTTTTT
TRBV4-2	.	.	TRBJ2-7	CASSQRKLLAGEQYF	TGTGCCAGCAGCCAAAGAAAGCTACTAGCCGGCGAGCAGTACTTC
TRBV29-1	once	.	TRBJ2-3	CSVGQTTDTQYF	TGCAGCGTTGGACAGACCACAGATACGCAGTATTTT
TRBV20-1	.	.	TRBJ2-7	CSYRDLREQYF	TGCAGCTACAGGGACCTGCGGGAGCAGTACTTC
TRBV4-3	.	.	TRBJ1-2	CASSRGRTELWYGYTF	TGCGCCAGCAGCCGCGGCCGGACAGAGTTATGGTATGGCTACACCTTC
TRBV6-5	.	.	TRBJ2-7	CASSYSRDSEYEQYF	TGTGCCAGCAGTTACTCCAGGGACTCTGAGTACGAGCAGTACTTC
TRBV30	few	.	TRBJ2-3	CAWSHLTLLTDTQYF	TGTGCCTGGAGTCACCTGACACTGCTCACAGATACGCAGTATTTT
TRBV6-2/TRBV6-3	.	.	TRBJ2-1	CASSYYAGPTYNEQFF	TGTGCCAGCAGTTACTACGCGGGACCAACATACAATGAGCAGTTCTTC
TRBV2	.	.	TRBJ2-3	CASSVRAFTDTQYF	TGTGCCAGCAGTGTTCGGGCTTTCACAGATACGCAGTATTTT
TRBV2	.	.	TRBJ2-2	CASSPTAASTGELFF	TGTGCCAGCAGTCCAACCGCAGCTAGCACCGGGGAGCTGTTTTTT
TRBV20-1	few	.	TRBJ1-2	CSARVSSFYGYTF	TGCAGTGCTAGAGTTTCCAGCTTCTATGGCTACACCTTC
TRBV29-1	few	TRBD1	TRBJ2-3	CSVARGQGATDTQYF	TGCAGCGTTGCCCGAGGACAGGGGGCTACAGATACGCAGTATTTT
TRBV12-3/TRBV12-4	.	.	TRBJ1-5	CASSTGPLNQPQHF	TGTGCCAGCAGTACCGGGCCGCTAAATCAGCCCCAGCATTTT
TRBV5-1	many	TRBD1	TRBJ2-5	CASTKDRVRETQYF	TGCGCCAGCACCAAGGACAGGGTGCGAGAGACCCAGTACTTC
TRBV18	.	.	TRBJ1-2	CASSPSSGPNYGYTF	TGTGCCAGCTCGCCATCGTCGGGACCTAACTATGGCTACACCTTC
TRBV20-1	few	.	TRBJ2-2	CSAASGGGELFF	TGCAGTGCTGCTTCAGGAGGCGGGGAGCTGTTTTTT
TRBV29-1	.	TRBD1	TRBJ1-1	CSVVRQGTVTEAFF	TGCAGCGTGGTCAGACAGGGGACGGTGACTGAAGCTTTCTTT